One sample yielded the 32 T cell receptor beta chains listed below, sequenced in a study of T cell changes during pregnancy in multiple sclerosis. TCRdb keeps only in-frame clones here, not all; method: immunoSEQ multiplex PCR. The profile shows 50,000 to 65,000 clones, 90% to 95% of them singletons. Sequencing was performed on CD8+ T cells from peripheral blood mononuclear cells, taken in the second trimester of pregnancy. These receptors came from a female donor with multiple sclerosis, enrolled in a pregnancy study.

In this sample, this clone turned up once. The chain uses TRBV19 and TRBJ2-7, with D perhaps TRBD1 (6 bases). V shed 7 bases and J shed 0 bases, with 13 bases lying between them. CDR1 and CDR2 (germline): LNHDA, SQIVND (reference sequence). The CDR3 is 14 residues long. CDR3 protein: CASKETGGSYEQYF. The CDR3 region has the DNA TGTGCCAGTAAAGAGACAGGTGGCTCCTACGAGCAGTACTTC.

This chain links TRBV7-9 with TRBJ1-3; a possible D gene is TRBD1 (5 bases). Per germline, CDR1 SEHNR and CDR2 FQNEAQ (reference sequence). V was pared by 5 bases and J by 0 bases, with 17 bases between. This CDR3 has 17 amino acids. This CDR3 reads CASSPPGGGGSGNTIYF. In DNA form, the CDR3 reads TGTGCCAGCAGCCCGCCCGGGGGTGGGGGCTCTGGAAACACCATATATTTT. Using reference TRBV7-9 and TRBJ1-3 for the parts outside the CDR3, the full variable domain is DTGVSQNPRHKITKRGQNVTFRCDPISEHNRLYWYRQTLGQGPEFLTYFQNEAQLEKSRLLSDRFSAERPKGSFSTLEIQRTEQGDSAMYLCASSPPGGGGSGNTIYFGEGSWLTVV.

The V call is TRBV4-3, the J call TRBJ2-7; TRBD2 is a possible D gene (5 bases). Germline lookup yields CDR1 LGHNA and CDR2 YSLEER. The CDR3 is made up of 14 amino acids. V lost 3 bases, J lost 4 bases, and 13 bases lay in between. The CDR3 DNA sequence: TGCGCCAGCAGCCAGGAGCGGCATGGGTACGAGCAGTACTTC. Protein: CASSQERHGYEQYF.

V is TRBV19 and J is TRBJ2-3; weak D call: TRBD2 (6 bases). CDR1 is LNHDA and CDR2 is SQIVND in the germline V gene (reference sequence). This CDR3 has 13 amino acids. Trimming cost V 5 bases and J 5 bases, with 11 bases left between them. CDR3 nucleotides: TGTGCCAGTAGTCCGGGGGTGGGAGATACGCAGTATTTT. Protein: CASSPGVGDTQYF.

The chain carries TRBV27 and TRBJ2-7; D uncertain. Trimming left V 3 bases short and J 2 bases short, with 8 bases between. Germline CDR1 MNHEY, CDR2 SMNVEV (reference sequence). There are 13 residues in the CDR3. Written as DNA, the CDR3 is TGTGCCAGCAGTTTGCGTACAGCCTACGAGCAGTACTTC. This gives the protein CASSLRTAYEQYF.

CDR3 region: CASSDPADSPNTGELFF. The CDR3 DNA reads TGTGCCAGCAGCGACCCGGCAGACTCCCCCAACACCGGGGAGCTGTTTTTT. V gene TRBV9 combines with J gene TRBJ2-2, with D hard to call. With 3 bases removed from V and 2 bases from J, the gap between germline ends came to 17 bases. The CDR3 extends over 17 amino acids. Looked up from germline, CDR1 is SGDLS and CDR2 is YYNGEE.

The V gene is TRBV6-6, the J gene TRBJ2-2; D possibly corresponds to TRBD2 (5 bases). The V gene's germline CDR1 is MNHNY and CDR2 SVGAGI (reference sequence). The CDR3 length is 16 residues. The V and J ends lost 6 bases and 3 bases respectively, with 17 bases between them. The CDR3 DNA reads as TGTGCCAGCAGGCCCCGTGGAGCGGAGTACACCGGGGAGCTGTTTTTT. Translated, it gives CASRPRGAEYTGELFF.

This chain joins TRBV6-1 and TRBJ1-1; 10 nucleotides align to TRBD1. The CDR3 has 13 amino acids. J was trimmed by 3 bases and V by 7 bases; bases with no gene match: 2. The germline CDR1 and CDR2 sequences are MNHNS and SASEGT. The DNA for the CDR3 is TGTGCCAGCACCGGACAGGGGGACACTGAAGCTTTCTTT. Its translation: CASTGQGDTEAFF.

The V and J genes are TRBV5-4 and TRBJ2-6; a weak D match, TRBD2 (5 bases). Germline V gives CDR1 SGHNT, CDR2 YYREEE (reference sequence). V was clipped by 5 bases and J by 0 bases, with 12 bases between them. The CDR3 covers 16 residues. The CDR3 reads CASSTEGSSGANVLTF. The CDR3 DNA reads as TGTGCCAGCAGTACCGAGGGATCCTCTGGGGCCAACGTCCTGACTTTC.

V and J are TRBV28 and TRBJ2-1, with 12 positions matching TRBD2. Germline V gene data show CDR1 as MDHEN and CDR2 as SYDVKM. The CDR3 consists of 16 residues. Trimming removed 2 bases from V and 8 bases from J; junction bases left unmatched: 7. The CDR3 spells CASSLPGLAGIYEQFF. The CDR3 DNA follows: TGTGCCAGCAGTTTACCCGGACTAGCGGGAATTTATGAGCAGTTCTTC.

This chain links TRBV6-5 with TRBJ1-1, with 7 bases identical to TRBD1. Per the germline V gene, CDR1 is MNHEY and CDR2 is SVGAGI. There are 14 residues in the CDR3. With 2 bases clipped from V and 6 bases from J, the junction kept 6 bases outside the gene matches. For the CDR3, the DNA is TGTGCCAGCAGTTACAGTCAGGGGGTCGCTGAAGCTTTCTTT. This codes for CASSYSQGVAEAFF.

The V call is TRBV19, the J call TRBJ1-2, with D perhaps TRBD1 (5 bases). CDR3 length: 14 residues. Germline V gene data show CDR1 as LNHDA and CDR2 as SQIVND (reference sequence). Trimming stripped 3 bases from V and 5 bases from J, with 13 bases between. CDR3: CASSMAGGGYGYTF. The CDR3 DNA reads TGTGCCAGTAGTATGGCGGGGGGGGGTTATGGCTACACCTTC.

The rearrangement links TRBV4-3 to TRBJ2-3; D possibly corresponds to TRBD2 (5 bases). The V gene lost 0 bases and the J gene lost 2 bases, with 9 bases spanning the gap. The CDR3 is 15 residues long. Germline loops: CDR1 LGHNA, CDR2 YSLEER. The CDR3 protein is CASSQDERLTDTQYF. CDR3 in DNA: TGCGCCAGCAGCCAAGACGAGCGGCTCACAGATACGCAGTATTTT.

The chain recombines TRBV5-1 with TRBJ2-1; 7 nucleotides match TRBD1. CDR3 size: 15 residues. Germline loops: CDR1 SGHRS, CDR2 YFSETQ. J lost 8 bases, V lost 0 bases, and 8 bases had no gene match. CDR3 coding DNA: TGCGCCAGCAGCTTGGCCTGGTCCACAGGGGATGAGCAGTTCTTC. Translation: CASSLAWSTGDEQFF. Variable domain in full (rest from reference TRBV5-1 and TRBJ2-1): KAGVTQTPRYLIKTRGQQVTLSCSPISGHRSVSWYQQTPGQGLQFLFEYFSETQRNKGNFPGRFSGRQFSNSRSEMNVSTLELGDSALYLCASSLAWSTGDEQFFGPGTRLTVL.

The chain has TRBV4-1 and TRBJ2-1; D not certain. Germline CDR1 and CDR2: MGHRA and YSYEKL. The CDR3 runs 13 residues. V was cut by 2 bases and J by 6 bases, with 8 bases left in between. As DNA, the CDR3 is TGCGCCAGCAGCCAAAGCGCCAGCAATGAGCAGTTCTTC. It encodes CASSQSASNEQFF.

CDR3 DNA sequence: TGTGCCATTGAGGGGGTGAACACTGAAGCTTTCTTT. Its translation: CAIEGVNTEAFF. The chain links TRBV28 to TRBJ1-1; D is perhaps TRBD1 (6 bases). With 10 bases removed from V and 0 bases from J, the gap between germline ends came to 9 bases. The CDR3 has 12 residues. Germline V gene lookup returns CDR1 MDHEN and CDR2 SYDVKM.

This chain joins TRBV6-1 and TRBJ1-3; 9 bases map to TRBD1. V shed 4 bases, J shed 8 bases, and the junction held 21 bases outside the gene matches. The germline V gene encodes CDR1 MNHNS and CDR2 SASEGT. The CDR3 loop spans 19 amino acids. The CDR3 loop is CASSVDPRQGVRVWDTIYF. The CDR3 DNA follows: TGTGCCAGCAGTGTTGACCCCAGACAGGGGGTAAGGGTGTGGGACACCATATATTTT.

The chain combines TRBV28 with TRBJ2-5; D gene ambiguous. CDR1 is MDHEN and CDR2 is SYDVKM in the germline V gene. V was clipped by 5 bases and J by 4 bases, with 5 bases between them. This CDR3 has 11 residues. CDR3 sequence reads: CASSPGETQYF. The CDR3 DNA sequence: TGTGCCAGCAGTCCCGGAGAGACCCAGTACTTC.

The chain links TRBV6-4 to TRBJ2-7; perhaps TRBD2 as D (5 bases). The CDR3 length is 14 residues. CDR1 is MRHNA, CDR2 SNTAGT, per germline. V was cut by 0 bases and J by 0 bases, with 6 bases left in between. CDR3 bases: TGTGCCAGCAGTGACTCTAGCGTCTCCTACGAGCAGTACTTC. It yields the protein CASSDSSVSYEQYF.

The chain joins TRBV27 to TRBJ1-2; D possibly corresponds to TRBD1 (6 bases). CDR3 length equals 13 residues. V shed 2 bases and J shed 3 bases, with 7 bases lying between them. The germline gives CDR1 MNHEY, CDR2 SMNVEV (reference sequence). The CDR3 coding sequence is TGTGCCAGCAGTTTAGGACAGCACTATGGCTACACCTTC. Translating gives CASSLGQHYGYTF.

This chain joins TRBV19 and TRBJ2-1, with D possibly matching TRBD2 (6 bases). Trimming removed 5 bases at V and 0 bases at J, with 14 bases between. This CDR3 is built from 16 residues. Germline V gene lookup returns CDR1 LNHDA and CDR2 SQIVND (reference sequence). CDR3: CASSLSSVSSYNEQFF. Written as DNA, the CDR3 is TGTGCCAGTAGTTTGTCTAGCGTTAGCTCCTACAATGAGCAGTTCTTC. Full variable domain (rest looked up from reference TRBV19 and TRBJ2-1): DGGITQSPKYLFRKEGQNVTLSCEQNLNHDAMYWYRQDPGQGLRLIYYSQIVNDFQKGDIAEGYSVSREKKESFPLTVTSAQKNPTAFYLCASSLSSVSSYNEQFFGPGTRLTVL.

The genes are TRBV10-2 and TRBJ1-2; D may be TRBD1 (6 bases). Between the trimmed V and J ends, which lost 2 bases and 4 bases, there was a span of 8 bases. The CDR3 loop spans 13 amino acids. Germline V CDR1 and CDR2: WSHSY, SAAADI. CDR3 bases: TGCGCCAGCAGTGAGGGGGGCTCCTATGGCTACACCTTC. Protein sequence: CASSEGGSYGYTF.

This chain connects TRBV19 to TRBJ2-5, with TRBD2 identical over 11 bases. Germline trimming cut 7 bases from V and 5 bases from J; bases unmatched to any gene: 9. CDR1 LNHDA and CDR2 SQIVND come from the germline V gene (reference sequence). The CDR3 spans 15 residues. In nucleotides, the CDR3 is TGTGCCAGTACCATTACTAGCGGGAGTTTTGAGACCCAGTACTTC. Residues: CASTITSGSFETQYF.

This chain connects TRBV30 to TRBJ1-4, with 11 bases that match TRBD1. The CDR3 runs 13 residues. V dropped 3 bases and J dropped 8; count of bases not matched to a gene: 2. Germline CDR1 is GTSNPN and CDR2 is SVGIG (reference sequence). The CDR3 sequence is CAWRGQGDEKLFF. Here the CDR3 DNA reads TGTGCCTGGAGGGGACAGGGGGACGAAAAACTGTTTTTT.

This sequence joins TRBV10-3 and TRBJ2-5; TRBD2 agrees at 10 bases. Germline V CDR1 and CDR2: ENHRY, SYGVKD. CDR3 length: 16 residues. V gave up 0 bases and J gave up 5 bases; unmatched junction bases: 6. CDR3 protein: CAISESKREGEETQYF. DNA of the CDR3: TGTGCCATCAGTGAGTCGAAGCGGGAGGGCGAGGAGACCCAGTACTTC.

Remarks on this clone: It is likely a read error, because the conserved phenylalanine at the end of the CDR3 is missing. It is unclear where the CDR3 begins or ends on the DNA, so no DNA is shown, and the CDR3 is as TCRdb lists it. The chain combines TRBV3-2 with TRBJ2-7; the table assigns TRBD2, which was not confirmed against the DNA. TRBV3-2 is an annotated pseudogene. The CDR3 has 9 residues if both end residues are counted. CDR3 sequence: CASKPAGVI.

This chain links TRBV18 with TRBJ2-1, with 12 bases aligning to TRBD2. The length of the CDR3 is 15 residues. The germline CDR1 and CDR2 sequences are KGHSH and LQKENI. V trimming: 5 bases; J trimming: 7 bases; junction bases outside the gene matches: 6. The chain's CDR3 is CASSTTSGSLNEQFF. The CDR3 DNA follows: TGTGCCAGCTCAACGACTAGCGGGAGTTTGAATGAGCAGTTCTTC.

The rearrangement links TRBV27 to TRBJ2-1, with TRBD1 as a possible D gene (5 bases). The length of the CDR3 is 13 residues. Germline lookup yields CDR1 MNHEY and CDR2 SMNVEV (reference sequence). Trimming cost V 6 bases and J 4 bases, with 10 bases left between them. CDR3: CASSSDIYNEQFF. DNA for the CDR3: TGTGCCAGCAGCTCGGACATTTACAATGAGCAGTTCTTC.

The chain recombines TRBV7-9 with TRBJ2-7, with 11 positions matching TRBD1. The germline V gene has CDR1 SEHNR and CDR2 FQNEAQ (reference sequence). CDR3 length: 18 residues. J lost 4 bases, V lost 6 bases, and 17 bases had no gene match. The DNA of the CDR3 is TGTGCCAGCAGTTTCTTCCCAACTACCGGGACAGGGGGATACGAGCAGTACTTC. Translation gives CASSFFPTTGTGGYEQYF.

The chain joins TRBV4-1 to TRBJ1-2, with D unresolved. Trimming shortened V by 0 bases and J by 1 base, and 6 bases separated the two germline ends. From germline, CDR1 is MGHRA and CDR2 YSYEKL. This CDR3 has 14 residues. The CDR3 loop is CASSQDFRNYGYTF. The CDR3 region has the DNA TGCGCCAGCAGCCAAGATTTCCGTAACTATGGCTACACCTTC.

This clone was picked up a small number of times. The chain has TRBV19 and TRBJ2-1; 9 positions agree with TRBD2. The CDR3 runs to 16 residues. Germline CDR1 reads LNHDA; CDR2 reads SQIVND (reference sequence). With V trimmed by 2 bases and J by 4 bases, 6 bases remained unmatched. DNA for the CDR3: TGTGCCAGTAGTATACCTAGCGGGACCGTATACAATGAGCAGTTCTTC. Protein sequence: CASSIPSGTVYNEQFF.

The rearrangement joins TRBV5-5 to TRBJ2-1; D gene uncertain. V was trimmed by 2 bases and J by 4 bases, leaving 10 bases between them. Looked up from germline, CDR1 is SGHKS and CDR2 is YYEKEE (reference sequence). CDR3 size: 14 residues. The CDR3 sequence is CASSFLPPYNEQFF. CDR3 in DNA: TGTGCCAGCAGCTTTCTTCCCCCGTACAATGAGCAGTTCTTC.